This TCR beta chain is drawn from a study of T cells in localized non-small cell lung cancer. CDR3 size: 15 residues. Trimming pared 0 bases from V and 2 bases from J, leaving 12 bases between. Germline values: CDR1 SGHKS, CDR2 YYEKEE (reference sequence). Assay: immunoSEQ multiplex PCR; the TCRdb copy retains only in-frame clones and omits some. The sample has about 15,000 clones, roughly 86% seen once; the top ten hold roughly 27%. This chain connects TRBV5-5 to TRBJ2-7; D unclear. The specimen comprised peripheral blood mononuclear cells, sampled before any cancer treatment. The receptor was derived from an older male donor with stage II lung adenocarcinoma. The CDR3 DNA is TGTGCCAGCAGCTTGGGGCGACGGGCCCCCTACGAGCAGTACTTC. As protein: CASSLGRRAPYEQYF.